This entry features one T cell receptor (beta chain) sequence. The sorted Tregs were CD4+CD25+CD127-/low cells. Full-length variable regions came from constant-region reverse primers plus semi-nested Nested Universal Primer A PCR. In TCRdb, the 5' RACE reads were re-called with MiXCR into one record per CDR3 protein. The repertoire has about 42,000 distinct CDR3 sequences, around 20% of them found once; the top ten carry more than 4%. The CDR3 loop spans 18 amino acids. V dropped 2 bases and J dropped 1; count of bases not matched to a gene: 6. Germline CDR1 is LNHNV and CDR2 is YYDKDF (reference sequence).

The receptor comes from a female donor with breast cancer. Input material: Tregs sorted from blood. The chain employs TRBV15 and TRBJ2-2, with 11 nucleotides matching TRBD2. The DNA of the CDR3 is TGTGCCACCAGCAGATCAATAGCGGGAGGGTTGAACACCGGGGAGCTGTTTTTT. This gives the protein CATSRSIAGGLNTGELFF. The variable domain in full, completed from reference TRBV15 and TRBJ2-2, reads DAMVIQNPRYQVTQFGKPVTLSCSQTLNHNVMYWYQQKSSQAPKLLFHYYDKDFNNEADTPDNFQSRRPNTSFCFLDIRSPGLGDTAMYLCATSRSIAGGLNTGELFFGEGSRLTVL.